Described below is a single TCR beta chain sequence and its context. This sample is drawn from a study of blood T cells in healthy people across ages. The CDR3 covers 14 residues. Germline CDR1 SGHRS, CDR2 YFSETQ. V dropped 4 bases and J dropped 3 bases, with 13 bases sitting between them. Next came a second PCR, run for 7 to 11 cycles, which used a sample-barcoded 5' primer along with a J-beta primer mix. All cDNA molecules were each tagged by a template-switch adaptor with 12 random nucleotides. In TCRdb, the 5' RACE reads were re-called with MiXCR into one record per CDR3 protein. The repertoire holds roughly 2 million distinct CDR3 sequences, roughly 52% seen once, with approximately 2.1% in the top ten.

The sequencing sample was made of blood. The chain couples TRBV5-1 to TRBJ1-2, with D possibly TRBD1 on 5 matching bases. The clonotype originates from a woman aged 40 to 50 in good health. CDR3: CASSSAGLYYGYTF. In DNA, the CDR3 is TGCGCCAGCAGCAGCGCAGGGTTGTACTATGGCTACACCTTC.